This is a list of T cell receptor beta chains from one sample in a study of cytomegalovirus exposure and HLA in healthy donors. Only in-frame clones appear in the TCRdb table, and some are missing; sequencing was by immunoSEQ multiplex PCR. The sample has 100,000 to 150,000 clones, around 78% seen once. The sequencing input was PBMCs. These receptors were collected from a woman in her 40s in good health and CMV-seronegative. CDR3s include the opening cysteine and the closing phenylalanine or tryptophan. D genes are given only for firm matches. A row's size may be missing; if present it is once, few, many or a size class.

v_call	d_call	clone_size	j_call	cdr3_aa	cdr3_nt
TRBV28	TRBD2	.	TRBJ2-3	CASWTGSGGDTSTDTQYF	TGTGCCAGCTGGACGGGTAGCGGGGGGGACACTAGCACAGATACGCAGTATTTT
TRBV6-5	.	.	TRBJ2-7	CASSGDITSYEQYF	TGTGCCAGCAGTGGGGACATTACATCCTACGAGCAGTACTTC
TRBV5-1	TRBD2	.	TRBJ2-1	CASSHQLAGVPLSYNEQFF	TGCGCCAGCAGCCATCAATTAGCGGGAGTTCCGTTGTCCTACAATGAGCAGTTCTTC
TRBV2	.	few	TRBJ1-1	CASSEPGEAFF	TGTGCCAGCAGTGAGCCGGGTGAAGCTTTCTTT
TRBV7-2	.	.	TRBJ2-3	CASSRVGWGRLTDTQYF	TGTGCCAGCAGCCGAGTCGGTTGGGGGAGGCTCACAGATACGCAGTATTTT
TRBV19	.	.	TRBJ2-5	CASSIVGVETQYF	TGTGCCAGTAGTATAGTCGGGGTAGAGACCCAGTACTTC
TRBV7-9	.	.	TRBJ2-1	CASSPRGFRYNEQFF	TGTGCCAGCAGCCCCCGGGGTTTTCGATACAATGAGCAGTTCTTC
TRBV6-5	TRBD1	.	TRBJ1-1	CASSLDRANTEAFF	TGTGCCAGCAGTTTAGACAGGGCGAACACTGAAGCTTTCTTT
TRBV19	.	.	TRBJ1-1	CASSIDLGGTEAFF	TGTGCCAGTAGTATAGATCTGGGGGGAACTGAAGCTTTCTTT
TRBV5-1	.	.	TRBJ2-1	CASSLLGLTSWNEQFF	TGCGCCAGCAGCTTGCTCGGACTAACCAGTTGGAATGAGCAGTTCTTC
TRBV28	.	.	TRBJ1-2	CASSLRRQGGYTF	TGTGCCAGCAGTTTAAGACGGCAGGGGGGCTACACCTTC
TRBV4-2	TRBD1	once	TRBJ1-6	CASRPTDRVSPLHF	TGTGCCAGCAGGCCTACGGACAGGGTTTCACCCCTCCACTTT
TRBV16	.	.	TRBJ2-1	CASSQWRDEQFF	TGTGCCAGCAGCCAATGGAGGGATGAGCAGTTCTTC
TRBV5-4	.	.	TRBJ2-1	CASSPTGPGNPTYNEQFF	TGTGCCAGCAGCCCAACGGGCCCGGGAAATCCAACCTACAATGAGCAGTTCTTC
TRBV6-5	.	.	TRBJ1-6	CASSYGTGTPGSPLHF	TGTGCCAGCAGTTACGGCACAGGTACCCCTGGTTCACCCCTCCACTTT
TRBV7-9	TRBD1	.	TRBJ2-2	CASSLGQGDGELFF	TGTGCCAGCAGCTTAGGACAGGGGGACGGGGAGCTGTTTTTT
TRBV28	TRBD1	.	TRBJ2-7	CASNDRGSYEQYF	TGTGCCAGCAACGACAGGGGTTCCTACGAGCAGTACTTC
TRBV9	.	.	TRBJ1-1	CASSRRGNTEAFF	TGTGCCAGCAGCCGACGGGGGAACACTGAAGCTTTCTTT
TRBV28	TRBD1	.	TRBJ1-2	CASSLSPGQGGHGYTF	TGTGCCAGCAGTTTATCCCCGGGACAGGGAGGTCATGGCTACACCTTC
TRBV27	.	.	TRBJ2-3	CASSLENWDTQYF	TGTGCCAGCAGTTTGGAGAATTGGGATACGCAGTATTTT
TRBV2	TRBD2	.	TRBJ2-1	CASSDSELAGGANEQFF	TGTGCCAGCAGTGATTCTGAACTAGCGGGAGGGGCCAATGAGCAGTTCTTC
TRBV19	.	.	TRBJ1-1	CASSWGMGRTEAFF	TGTGCCAGTAGCTGGGGGATGGGGAGGACTGAAGCTTTCTTT
TRBV5-5	.	.	TRBJ1-4	CASSLQTGPNEKLFF	TGTGCCAGCAGCTTGCAGACAGGCCCTAATGAAAAACTGTTTTTT
TRBV21-1	.	.	TRBJ2-5	CARPGVETQYF	TGTGCCAGGCCGGGAGTCGAGACCCAGTACTTC
TRBV7-2	.	.	TRBJ2-5	CASSLVRETQYF	TGTGCCAGCAGCTTGGTCCGGGAGACCCAGTACTTC
TRBV18	.	.	TRBJ1-5	CASSPGSNQPQHF	TGTGCCAGCTCACCAGGCAGCAATCAGCCCCAGCATTTT
TRBV7-2	TRBD1	.	TRBJ2-1	CASSWKGAFNEQFF	TGTGCCAGCAGCTGGAAGGGGGCCTTCAATGAGCAGTTCTTC
TRBV7-6	.	.	TRBJ2-3	CACSPTTRTDTQYF	TGTGCCTGCAGCCCTACGACTCGCACAGATACGCAGTATTTT
TRBV12-2	.	.	TRBJ1-5	CASRLGGGDRNQPQHF	TGTGCAAGTCGCTTAGGAGGTGGGGACAGAAATCAGCCCCAGCATTTT
TRBV18	TRBD1	.	TRBJ2-7	CASSPAGTGGDEQYF	TGTGCCAGCTCACCAGCCGGGACAGGGGGCGACGAGCAGTACTTC
TRBV10-3	TRBD1	.	TRBJ1-5	CAISAGAGGSQPQHF	TGTGCCATCAGTGCGGGGGCAGGGGGCAGTCAGCCCCAGCATTTT
TRBV19	TRBD1	.	TRBJ2-5	CASSVGQGEETQYF	TGTGCCAGTAGTGTCGGACAGGGAGAAGAGACCCAGTACTTC